The sequence of this TCR beta chain was determined in a study of blood T cell repertoires in COVID-19. TCRdb's table, derived via immunoSEQ multiplex PCR, lists solely in-frame clones and lacks some. This table has about 250,000 clones, around 89% appearing once. The CDR3 sequence is 15 residues long. Germline assignment: CDR1 SGHRS and CDR2 YFSETQ. Trimming cost V 2 bases and J 4 bases; bases outside gene matches: 5. The sample comprised PBMCs or T cells enriched from blood (not recorded which). This sequence originates from a woman under 30 who had recovered from COVID-19. The chain uses TRBV5-1 and TRBJ2-2; 7 bases align to TRBD1. DNA of the CDR3: TGCGCCAGCAGCTTAGGGGGCCGTGTCACCGGGGAGCTGTTTTTT. Translated: CASSLGGRVTGELFF. Using reference TRBV5-1 and TRBJ2-2 for the parts outside the CDR3, the full variable domain is KAGVTQTPRYLIKTRGQQVTLSCSPISGHRSVSWYQQTPGQGLQFLFEYFSETQRNKGNFPGRFSGRQFSNSRSEMNVSTLELGDSALYLCASSLGGRVTGELFFGEGSRLTVL.